The present T cell receptor beta chain was sequenced within a study of blood T cell repertoires in COVID-19. The CDR3 extends over 13 amino acids. V dropped 1 base and J dropped 3 bases, with 6 bases sitting between them. CDR1 LGHNT and CDR2 FRNRAP come from the germline V gene. Method: immunoSEQ multiplex PCR; TCRdb's copy keeps in-frame clones and lacks some. The table includes 150,000 to 200,000 clones, roughly nine tenths detected once. This TCR was sampled from a man aged 18 to 29 who had recovered from COVID-19. This chain connects TRBV12-5 to TRBJ1-1, with D possibly TRBD1 on 5 matching bases. The sample consisted of peripheral blood. The CDR3 spells CASGLGGDTEAFF. In DNA form, the CDR3 reads TGTGCTAGTGGTTTGGGGGGGGACACTGAAGCTTTCTTT.